A single sample is the source of the 12 T cell receptor beta chains below, sequenced in a study of T-cell reconstitution after alpha-beta-depleted transplantation in children. Unique molecular identifiers were incorporated during preparation of the TCRbeta library. In TCRdb, the PCR reads were re-called with MiXCR into one record per CDR3 protein. This sample has approximately 200,000 distinct CDR3 sequences, with roughly 14% found just once. Sequenced material: PBMCs from the stem cell graft donor, taken from the stem cell graft. The origin of the receptors is a human donor who donated a stem cell graft to a child with acute lymphoblastic leukemia.

This clonotype was recorded at least ten times. The chain has TRBV6-1 and TRBJ1-2; 11 nucleotides match TRBD1. CDR1 is MNHNS and CDR2 is SASEGT in the germline V gene. CDR3 length equals 15 residues. The J segment lost 2 bases and the V segment lost 3 bases, leaving 2 bases of the junction unmatched. The CDR3: CASSDRTGGNYGYTF. CDR3 bases: TGTGCCAGCAGTGACCGGACAGGGGGCAACTATGGCTACACCTTC.

This clonotype was seen ten or more times. The rearrangement uses TRBV7-2 and TRBJ2-7; D is perhaps TRBD1 (6 bases). The CDR3 extends over 14 amino acids. The germline CDR1 and CDR2 sequences are SGHTA and FQGNSA. Trimming cost V 8 bases and J 0 bases, with 14 bases left between them. The CDR3 sequence is CASRYRASSYEQYF. DNA for the CDR3: TGTGCCAGCCGCTACAGGGCCAGCTCCTACGAGCAGTACTTC.

This clonotype was counted only a few times. The J gene is TRBJ2-7, the V gene TRBV29-1, with 16 bases that match TRBD2. V lost 6 bases, J lost 4 bases, and 9 bases stayed unmatched. This CDR3 has 16 amino acids. The germline V gene has CDR1 SQVTM and CDR2 ANQGSEA. CDR3 DNA: TGCAGCGTCTTGGGACTAGCGGGAGGGCCTATGTACGAGCAGTACTTC. This gives the protein CSVLGLAGGPMYEQYF.

There are a few counts of this clonotype. This chain connects TRBV24-1 to TRBJ1-1; TRBD1 agrees at 7 bases. The CDR3 spans 16 residues. After removal of 0 bases from V and 0 bases from J, the junction contained 3 bases not matched to a gene. Germline V gene lookup returns CDR1 KGHDR and CDR2 SFDVKD. CDR3 in amino acids: CATSDLVGTVNTEAFF. The DNA for the CDR3 is TGTGCCACCAGTGATTTGGTCGGGACAGTGAACACTGAAGCTTTCTTT.

This sequence joins TRBV20-1 and TRBJ2-1; 7 nucleotides agree with TRBD2. Unmatched junction bases numbered 7, after V lost 2 bases and J lost 3 bases. Germline V gene sequence: CDR1 DFQATT, CDR2 SNEGSKA (reference sequence). The CDR3 is made up of 15 amino acids. As DNA, the CDR3 is TGCAGTGCTAGAAGTGGGAGCGGGGTCTACAATGAGCAGTTCTTC. The encoded protein is CSARSGSGVYNEQFF.

In regard to this clonotype: A much larger clone lies a single base off, so this may be a read error. CDR3 sequence: CATSYGLRGETQYF. CDR3 bases: TGTGCCACCAGTTACGGGTTAAGGGGAGAGACCCAGTACTTC. The chain is built from TRBV6-5 and TRBJ2-5; possible D gene TRBD1, 5 bases. The CDR3 runs to 14 residues. Per germline, CDR1 MNHEY and CDR2 SVGAGI.

This clonotype was counted many times. The chain is built from TRBV6-1 and TRBJ2-5; 13 positions match TRBD2. Trimming cost V 6 bases and J 1 base; bases outside gene matches: 11. Per the germline V gene, CDR1 is MNHNS and CDR2 is SASEGT. The CDR3 is 18 residues long. The CDR3 nucleotides read TGTGCCAGCAGCTTTGGACTAGCGGGAGATTCATCCCAAGAGACCCAGTACTTC. Amino acid sequence: CASSFGLAGDSSQETQYF.

This clonotype occurred many times. This rearrangement joins TRBV11-3 to TRBJ2-5; 7 bases are a match to TRBD2. This CDR3 region has 14 residues. The V segment lost 5 bases and the J segment 2 bases; nucleotides outside the gene matches: 5. CDR1 and CDR2 (germline): SGHNT, YENEEA. CDR3 region: CASSRGAGQETQYF. The CDR3 coding sequence is TGTGCCAGCAGCCGGGGAGCGGGACAAGAGACCCAGTACTTC.

This clonotype was found a few times. CDR3 residues: CASSPTATGGTTFF. The CDR3 DNA follows: TGCGCCAGCAGCCCGACGGCGACAGGGGGCACAACTTTCTTT. The chain joins TRBV5-1 to TRBJ1-1; 10 bases are shared with TRBD1. The CDR3 is 14 amino acids. The ends lost 4 bases at V and 12 bases at J; junction bases unmatched: 12. Germline V gene sequence: CDR1 SGHRS, CDR2 YFSETQ.

This chain connects TRBV6-2 or TRBV6-3 to TRBJ2-3; D is undetermined. The CDR3 runs 13 residues. V was pared by 4 bases and J by 6 bases, with 11 bases between. Germline V gene data show CDR1 as MNHEY and CDR2 as SVGEGT. CDR3 in amino acids: CASSSFFQDTQYF. The CDR3 DNA reads as TGTGCCAGCAGTTCTTTTTTCCAGGATACGCAGTATTTT.

In this sample, this clonotype turned up many times. The chain recombines TRBV4-1 with TRBJ1-3; no clear D. CDR1 is MGHRA, CDR2 YSYEKL, per germline. Trimming cost V 8 bases and J 0 bases, with 17 bases left between them. CDR3 length: 16 amino acids. For the CDR3, the DNA is TGCGCCAGCTCTCAGGACCGCCTTTTCTCTGGAAACACCATATATTTT. Protein product: CASSQDRLFSGNTIYF.

The chain joins TRBV7-9 to TRBJ2-1, with a tentative D call TRBD2 (5 bases). CDR3 length: 15 residues. Germline CDR1 reads SEHNR; CDR2 reads FQNEAQ (reference sequence). Deletions cut 7 bases from V and 0 bases from J, with 13 bases between. CDR3 nucleotides: TGTGCCAGCATCCCCTCGGGAAGCTCCTACAATGAGCAGTTCTTC. This codes for CASIPSGSSYNEQFF. The full variable domain, its missing parts supplied by reference TRBV7-9 and TRBJ2-1, is DTGVSQNPRHKITKRGQNVTFRCDPISEHNRLYWYRQTLGQGPEFLTYFQNEAQLEKSRLLSDRFSAERPKGSFSTLEIQRTEQGDSAMYLCASIPSGSSYNEQFFGPGTRLTVL.